This T cell receptor beta chain came from a study of blood T cell repertoires in COVID-19. Turning to the study itself: Sources were T cells, B-cell-depleted T cells, or PBMCs; the material itself was cDNA or gDNA.

The CDR3 sequence is 21 residues long. Germline V gives CDR1 SGDLS, CDR2 YYNGEE. Trimming cost V 0 bases and J 1 base; bases outside gene matches: 10. Clones were read by immunoSEQ multiplex PCR, and TCRdb kept only the in-frame ones, dropping some. The table shows roughly 270,000 clones, with approximately 81% occurring only once. Cohort placement rested on clinical history that participants reported themselves. The genes are TRBV9 and TRBJ2-4; 16 bases match TRBD2. Material for sequencing was PBMCs or T cells enriched from blood (not recorded which). The source of this sequence is a woman in her fifties or sixties who had recovered from COVID-19. The chain's CDR3 is CASSVAAGGLAGGPAKNIQYF. In DNA form, the CDR3 reads TGTGCCAGCAGCGTAGCGGCCGGGGGACTAGCGGGAGGGCCGGCCAAAAACATTCAGTACTTC.